These 10 T cell receptor beta chains share one sample of origin, sequenced in a study of blood T cell repertoires in COVID-19. The table came from immunoSEQ multiplex PCR; TCRdb's copy has only in-frame clones and leaves some out. Seen here are roughly 330,000 clones, around 87% observed once, and the top ten hold roughly 5%. Sequencing was done on a sample of PBMCs or T cells enriched from blood (not recorded which). These receptors came from a woman aged 25-40 years who had recovered from COVID-19.

This clone has just a few counts. The chain is built from TRBV5-5 and TRBJ2-3; TRBD1 matches at 9 bases. V gave up 3 bases and J gave up 1 base; unmatched junction bases: 9. CDR3 length: 17 amino acids. The germline CDR1 and CDR2 sequences are SGHKS and YYEKEE (reference sequence). In nucleotides, the CDR3 is TGTGCCAGCAGCTGGGATAGGACAGGGGCCGGCACAGATACGCAGTATTTT. It yields the protein CASSWDRTGAGTDTQYF.

This chain joins TRBV9 and TRBJ2-2, with 7 bases aligning to TRBD2. This CDR3 has 16 amino acids. J was trimmed by 0 bases and V by 4 bases; bases with no gene match: 6. Germline-derived CDR1 and CDR2 are SGDLS and YYNGEE. The CDR3 is CASSPREAANTGELFF. DNA of the CDR3: TGTGCCAGCAGCCCCCGGGAGGCTGCGAACACCGGGGAGCTGTTTTTT.

The sample holds one count of this clone. This chain links TRBV5-1 with TRBJ2-3, with 11 bases fitting TRBD2. The CDR3 has 17 amino acids. Germline loops: CDR1 SGHRS, CDR2 YFSETQ. The trim removed 0 bases at V and 6 bases at J, leaving 9 bases unmatched. CDR3 in DNA: TGCGCCAGCAGCTTGGTAACTAGCGGGGGCCCGGGGGATACGCAGTATTTT. Its translation is CASSLVTSGGPGDTQYF.

The chain links TRBV7-3 to TRBJ2-3, with 12 bases matching TRBD1. Germline V gene lookup returns CDR1 SGHTA and CDR2 FQGTGA. The CDR3 runs to 15 residues. With 3 bases clipped from V and 7 bases from J, the junction kept 5 bases outside the gene matches. CDR3: CASSFGGTGGNTQYF. The CDR3 DNA is TGTGCCAGCAGCTTCGGGGGGACAGGGGGCAATACGCAGTATTTT.

This clone was picked up a small number of times. V and J are TRBV27 and TRBJ1-6; no firm D call. V was cut by 5 bases and J by 6 bases, with 11 bases left in between. This CDR3 has 14 amino acids. The germline CDR1 and CDR2 sequences are MNHEY and SMNVEV (reference sequence). CDR3 sequence reads: CASSPLIANSPLHF. In DNA, the CDR3 is TGTGCCAGCAGTCCCCTTATAGCTAATTCACCCCTCCACTTT.

The gene calls are TRBV10-3 and TRBJ2-7; TRBD1 matches 9 bases. The CDR3 has 14 residues. J gave up 9 bases and V 3 bases, and 9 bases lay outside the gene matches. Germline CDR1 is ENHRY and CDR2 is SYGVKD. CDR3 in DNA: TGTGCCATCAGTGACCCGGCAGGGGGACAGGGGCAGTACTTC. Protein: CAISDPAGGQGQYF.

The table lists this clone with many counts. The chain has TRBV5-1 and TRBJ1-1; D call uncertain. The CDR3 runs to 13 residues. Per the germline V gene, CDR1 is SGHRS and CDR2 is YFSETQ. Trimming cost V 0 bases and J 3 bases, with 6 bases left between them. CDR3 bases: TGCGCCAGCAGCTTGGACAGCTACACTGAAGCTTTCTTT. Amino acid sequence: CASSLDSYTEAFF.

V is TRBV6-6 and J is TRBJ1-3, with 10 bases that match TRBD1. The J segment lost 4 bases and the V segment lost 6 bases, leaving 6 bases of the junction unmatched. CDR1 is MNHNY and CDR2 is SVGAGI in the germline V gene (reference sequence). CDR3 length equals 15 residues. The chain's CDR3 is CASSPGTGEGNTIYF. The CDR3 DNA is TGTGCCAGCAGCCCTGGGACAGGGGAAGGAAACACCATATATTTT.

The V and J genes are TRBV6-5 and TRBJ2-2; D unresolved. The CDR3 sequence is 14 residues long. V gave up 2 bases and J gave up 5 bases, with 9 bases separating them. CDR1 is MNHEY and CDR2 is SVGAGI in the germline V gene. In DNA, the CDR3 is TGTGCCAGCAGTTACCAGACTGAAACCGGGGAGCTGTTTTTT. Protein: CASSYQTETGELFF.

This clone was counted only a few times. The gene calls are TRBV29-1 and TRBJ1-5; D might be TRBD1 (5 bases). Germline V CDR1 and CDR2: SQVTM, ANQGSEA. The CDR3 is 14 amino acids. Trimming stripped 4 bases from V and 4 bases from J, with 14 bases between. This CDR3 is CSVGQGVGNQPQHF. In DNA, the CDR3 is TGCAGCGTTGGACAAGGGGTTGGAAATCAGCCCCAGCATTTT.